Listed here is a single TCR beta chain. Its antigen is undetermined. Then a second PCR, running about 6 to 11 cycles, was carried out with a sample-barcoded 5' primer and a J-beta primer mix. Each CDR3 protein gets one entry after TCRdb re-called the 5' RACE reads with MiXCR. The sample records 850,000 to 1,000,000 distinct CDR3 sequences, around 54% being singletons. Germline CDR1 reads SGHTS; CDR2 reads YDEGEE. The CDR3 runs 13 residues. This record comes from a study of blood T cells in healthy people across ages. Regarding the study as a whole: Getting older went along with TCR beta diversity per million T cells dropping roughly linearly. Those diversity estimates obtained from one million T cells were thought to be underestimates.

The specimen sequenced was blood. The receptor was derived from a woman aged 55-69 years in good health. The V and J genes are TRBV5-8 and TRBJ2-4; the D gene is possibly TRBD2 (6 bases). The J call could be wrong; TRBJ2-7 is a better fit for the DNA end. CDR3: CASSREVTREQYF. The CDR3, as DNA: TGTGCCAGCAGCAGGGAGGTGACACGCGAGCAGTACTTC.